Here is one TCR beta chain with its context. The antigen is unknown. Germline V CDR1 and CDR2: MDHEN, SYDVKM. After removal of 6 bases from V and 5 bases from J, the junction contained 9 bases not matched to a gene. The CDR3 runs 14 residues. The sample belongs to a study of cytomegalovirus exposure and HLA in healthy donors. Broader study findings: Cytomegalovirus association was assigned to 170 or so TCR beta chains. CMV serostatus was the sole immune exposure data available.

The study ran its PCR with 60 Vbeta and 13 Jbeta primers. TCRdb's copy holds only in-frame clones and misses some; the assay was immunoSEQ multiplex PCR. The sample carries around 200,000 clones, 75% to 85% recorded once. V and J are TRBV28 and TRBJ1-1; TRBD1 matches at 7 bases. The sample taken for sequencing was PBMCs. The receptor comes from a girl aged 2-10 years in good health and CMV-seropositive. CDR3 sequence: CASSTGVSRTEAFF. The DNA for the CDR3 is TGTGCCAGCAGCACAGGGGTTTCGAGGACTGAAGCTTTCTTT.